Following are 32 T cell receptor beta chains from one sample sequenced in a study of blood T cell repertoires in COVID-19. TCRdb's table, derived via immunoSEQ multiplex PCR, lists solely in-frame clones and lacks some. The profile shows 80,000 to 100,000 clones, roughly 80% of them singletons. The specimen was peripheral blood. Source of these receptors: a man between 60 and 70 years old with acute or convalescent COVID-19.

The CDR3 DNA is TGTGCCAGCAGCCAAGGAGGGATCGGCGGCTACACCTTC. Translation gives CASSQGGIGGYTF. V and J are TRBV3-1 (or the pseudogene TRBV3-2) and TRBJ1-2; D gene unclear. This CDR3 has 13 amino acids. Germline CDR1 and CDR2: LGHDT and YNNKEL (reference sequence). The V end lost 1 base, the J end lost 8 bases, and 11 bases lay between the germline ends.

The chain is built from TRBV5-6 and TRBJ2-1, with 11 bases identical to TRBD2. CDR1 is SGHDT and CDR2 is YYEEEE in the germline V gene. V lost 4 bases, J lost 6 bases, and 9 bases stayed unmatched. The CDR3 runs 16 residues. The CDR3 spells CASSPVGLAGGNEQFF. The CDR3 DNA sequence: TGTGCCAGCAGCCCAGTCGGGCTAGCGGGGGGCAATGAGCAGTTCTTC.

V is TRBV5-4 and J is TRBJ2-7; 7 positions match TRBD2. CDR1 is SGHNT, CDR2 YYREEE, per germline (reference sequence). With 2 bases clipped from V and 0 bases from J, the junction kept 8 bases outside the gene matches. The CDR3 has 16 amino acids. This CDR3 reads CASSFKSGVTSYEQYF. CDR3 in DNA: TGTGCCAGCAGCTTCAAGAGCGGGGTTACCTCCTACGAGCAGTACTTC.

This rearrangement joins TRBV5-6 to TRBJ2-3, with D perhaps TRBD2 (6 bases). The germline V gene has CDR1 SGHDT and CDR2 YYEEEE. The V end was cut by 0 bases, the J end by 4 bases, with 15 bases between. CDR3 length equals 16 residues. The CDR3 DNA reads TGTGCCAGCAGCTTGGGTGGGGCAGGAGGGGCAGATACGCAGTATTTT. Amino acids: CASSLGGAGGADTQYF. Based on the CDR3 plus reference TRBV5-6 and TRBJ2-3, the full variable domain is DAGVTQSPTHLIKTRGQQVTLRCSPKSGHDTVSWYQQALGQGPQFIFQYYEEEERQRGNFPDRFSGHQFPNYSSELNVNALLLGDSALYLCASSLGGAGGADTQYFGPGTRLTVL.

V gene TRBV5-1 combines with J gene TRBJ2-2; 7 bases line up with TRBD1. CDR3 length equals 15 residues. The junction had 10 bases not matched to a gene; V was cut back by 7 bases and J by 4 bases. CDR1 SGHRS and CDR2 YFSETQ come from the germline V gene. CDR3 region: CASSERTGFTGELFF. CDR3 DNA sequence: TGCGCCAGCTCAGAAAGGACAGGATTCACCGGGGAGCTGTTTTTT.

This clone has a single count. CDR3 region: CARCRVRNTEAFF. Here the CDR3 DNA reads TGTGCCAGGTGCAGGGTAAGGAACACTGAAGCTTTCTTT. The chain couples TRBV24-1 to TRBJ1-1; possible D gene TRBD1, 5 bases. Looked up from germline, CDR1 is KGHDR and CDR2 is SFDVKD. This CDR3 comprises 13 residues. The V and J ends lost 11 bases and 1 base respectively, with 13 bases between them.

The rearrangement uses TRBV12-5 and TRBJ2-3; 10 nucleotides align to TRBD2. CDR3 length: 15 amino acids. CDR1 and CDR2 (germline): LGHNT, FRNRAP. V shed 1 base and J 4 bases; nucleotides not matched to a gene: 2. This CDR3 is CASGLEAGGSDTQYF. The CDR3 region has the DNA TGTGCTAGTGGTTTGGAAGCGGGAGGGTCAGATACGCAGTATTTT.

Note on this clone: A much larger clone is a single base away; this may be a read error. This chain links TRBV9 with TRBJ1-5; no definite D call. V was trimmed by 0 bases and J by 0 bases, leaving 4 bases between them. The CDR3 is 14 amino acids. CDR1 SGDLS and CDR2 YYNGEE come from the germline V gene. The CDR3 sequence: CASSVGGSNQPQHF. CDR3 sequence (DNA): TGTGCCAGCAGCGTAGGCGGTAGCAATCAGCCCCAGCATTTT.

The CDR3, as DNA: TGTGCCAGCAGCTTGTACAGGGTTGGCACTGAAGCTTTCTTT. This sequence encodes CASSLYRVGTEAFF. The chain joins TRBV5-5 to TRBJ1-1, with D perhaps matching TRBD1 (6 bases). V was trimmed by 1 base and J by 4 bases, leaving 11 bases between them. The CDR3 is 14 amino acids. Germline V gene sequence: CDR1 SGHKS, CDR2 YYEKEE (reference sequence). The full variable domain, completed using reference TRBV5-5 and TRBJ1-1, is DAGVTQSPTHLIKTRGQQVTLRCSPISGHKSVSWYQQVLGQGPQFIFQYYEKEERGRGNFPDRFSARQFPNYSSELNVNALLLGDSALYLCASSLYRVGTEAFFGQGTRLTVV.

J is TRBJ2-3 and V is TRBV19, with D unresolved. The germline CDR1 and CDR2 sequences are LNHDA and SQIVND (reference sequence). V shed 3 bases and J shed 4 bases, with 14 bases lying between them. The CDR3 has 15 amino acids. CDR3 in amino acids: CASSIPSGVSDTQYF. The CDR3 coding sequence is TGTGCCAGTAGTATCCCCAGTGGTGTCTCAGATACGCAGTATTTT.

The gene calls are TRBV9 and TRBJ2-1; 8 bases align to TRBD1. CDR3 length: 15 residues. In germline, CDR1 is SGDLS, CDR2 YYNGEE. The ends lost 1 base at V and 6 bases at J; junction bases unmatched: 6. CDR3 bases: TGTGCCAGCAGCGTATTAGGACAGGGATTCAATGAGCAGTTCTTC. Its translation is CASSVLGQGFNEQFF.

The chain combines TRBV14 with TRBJ2-1; TRBD2 might be the D (7 bases). The ends were cut back, 4 bases at V and 0 bases at J, with 19 bases in the middle. The CDR3 is made up of 18 amino acids. Germline V gives CDR1 SGHDN, CDR2 FVKESK. The CDR3 protein is CASSLRRGGLSSYNEQFF. In nucleotides, the CDR3 is TGTGCCAGCAGCCTTCGAAGGGGGGGATTGAGCTCCTACAATGAGCAGTTCTTC.

This rearrangement joins TRBV5-4 to TRBJ2-1, with 11 bases that match TRBD2. The length of the CDR3 is 16 residues. V lost 4 bases to trimming and J lost 0 bases; unmatched junction nucleotides: 3. Germline V gene lookup returns CDR1 SGHNT and CDR2 YYREEE (reference sequence). CDR3 DNA sequence: TGTGCCAGCAGCGCGGGACTAGCGGCCTCCTACAATGAGCAGTTCTTC. Residues: CASSAGLAASYNEQFF.

The genes are TRBV23-1 and TRBJ1-5; perhaps TRBD1 as D (5 bases). TRBV23-1 is identified as an open reading frame with a role that is uncertain. This CDR3 comprises 18 residues. The V gene lost 0 bases and the J gene lost 0 bases, with 15 bases spanning the gap. CDR3: CASSQSYRRIYSNQPQHF. In nucleotides, the CDR3 is TGCGCCAGCAGTCAATCCTACAGGAGAATCTATAGCAATCAGCCCCAGCATTTT.

The gene calls are TRBV4-1 and TRBJ2-1, with 9 bases fitting TRBD1. The CDR3 is 16 residues long. Trimming removed 4 bases from V and 0 bases from J; junction bases left unmatched: 4. The V gene's germline CDR1 is MGHRA and CDR2 YSYEKL. CDR3 sequence: CASSPRTGDSYNEQFF. The CDR3 nucleotides read TGCGCCAGCAGCCCGCGGACAGGGGACTCCTACAATGAGCAGTTCTTC.

The chain uses TRBV19 and TRBJ1-3; the match to TRBD1 covers 11 bases. The V gene end was trimmed by 3 bases and the J gene end by 1 base; junction bases not matched to a gene: 2. CDR1 and CDR2 (germline): LNHDA, SQIVND (reference sequence). The CDR3 contains 16 residues. For the CDR3, the DNA is TGTGCCAGTAGTATGGGGACAGGGGGTTCTGGAAACACCATATATTTT. It codes for CASSMGTGGSGNTIYF.

CDR3 DNA sequence: TGTGCCAGCAGTTCTCCCGGGGGTGTTGGCACAGATACGCAGTATTTT. This translates into CASSSPGGVGTDTQYF. V gene TRBV28 combines with J gene TRBJ2-3; D may be TRBD2 (6 bases). Germline lookup yields CDR1 MDHEN and CDR2 SYDVKM. This CDR3 has 16 amino acids. With 4 bases removed from V and 1 base from J, the gap between germline ends came to 15 bases.

The chain combines TRBV19 with TRBJ2-7; maybe TRBD2 (7 bases). The germline V and J ends were trimmed by 10 bases and 0 bases, with 19 bases remaining between them. This CDR3 is built from 15 residues. Germline V gene sequence: CDR1 LNHDA, CDR2 SQIVND (reference sequence). CDR3 protein: CATSRGGGSSYEQYF. The CDR3 bases are TGTGCCACCTCAAGAGGGGGAGGGAGCTCCTACGAGCAGTACTTC.

This clone was observed once. This chain connects TRBV4-1 to TRBJ2-7, with 12 bases aligning to TRBD2. Per germline, CDR1 MGHRA and CDR2 YSYEKL. The length of the CDR3 is 16 residues. With 2 bases clipped from V and 1 base from J, the junction kept 3 bases outside the gene matches. The CDR3 DNA sequence: TGCGCCAGCAGCCAAATGACTAGCGGGAGTTCCTACGAGCAGTACTTC. Protein: CASSQMTSGSSYEQYF.

V gene TRBV6-6 combines with J gene TRBJ1-2; 9 nucleotides agree with TRBD1. Germline CDR1 and CDR2: MNHNY and SVGAGI (reference sequence). The CDR3 is made up of 16 amino acids. The trim removed 7 bases at V and 2 bases at J, leaving 11 bases unmatched. This CDR3 reads CASIDPAGTGNYGYTF. DNA of the CDR3: TGTGCCAGCATCGACCCCGCCGGGACAGGGAACTATGGCTACACCTTC.

This chain joins TRBV30 and TRBJ2-5; no clear D gene. Looked up from germline, CDR1 is GTSNPN and CDR2 is SVGIG (reference sequence). The CDR3 runs 16 residues. V dropped 1 base and J dropped 3 bases, with 18 bases sitting between them. The CDR3 coding sequence is TGTGCCTGGAGTGCAAATCTCCGTAACAATGAAGAGACCCAGTACTTC. Encoded protein: CAWSANLRNNEETQYF.

The genes are TRBV6-5 and TRBJ2-5; 10 positions agree with TRBD2. J gave up 2 bases and V 0 bases, and 3 bases lay outside the gene matches. Per germline, CDR1 MNHEY and CDR2 SVGAGI. The CDR3 has 16 amino acids. This chain's CDR3 is CASSYSAGGYQETQYF. The CDR3 nucleotides read TGTGCCAGCAGTTACTCAGCGGGGGGGTATCAAGAGACCCAGTACTTC.

The V and J genes are TRBV10-1 and TRBJ2-7; 14 bases are shared with TRBD2. The V gene's germline CDR1 is WNHNN and CDR2 SYGVQD (reference sequence). The CDR3 consists of 16 residues. V shed 0 bases and J 3 bases; nucleotides not matched to a gene: 1. This CDR3 reads CASSESGTSGSYEQYF. CDR3 nucleotides: TGCGCCAGCAGTGAGTCTGGGACTAGCGGGAGCTACGAGCAGTACTTC.

This clone was observed a few times. This same CDR3 is encoded by further DNA sequences in the sample. The genes are TRBV7-2 and TRBJ1-5; D is uncertain. V dropped 1 base and J dropped 3 bases, with 10 bases sitting between them. This CDR3 is 15 amino acids long. Germline V lookup: CDR1 SGHTA, CDR2 FQGNSA. CDR3 in DNA: TGTGCCAGCAGCTTAGTCGCGGGGTTCAATCAGCCCCAGCATTTT. Translated, it gives CASSLVAGFNQPQHF.

About this clone itself: Other DNA sequences of this sample code for an identical CDR3. The chain couples TRBV9 to TRBJ1-1; D is perhaps TRBD1 (6 bases). The germline CDR1 and CDR2 sequences are SGDLS and YYNGEE. The CDR3 contains 13 residues. The V end was cut by 2 bases, the J end by 1 base, with 6 bases between. Here the CDR3 reads CASSVTGNTEAFF. Here the CDR3 DNA reads TGTGCCAGCAGCGTGACAGGGAACACTGAAGCTTTCTTT.

The rearrangement joins TRBV7-3 to TRBJ2-1; the match to TRBD2 covers 14 bases. Germline-derived CDR1 and CDR2 are SGHTA and FQGTGA. The trim removed 5 bases at V and 9 bases at J, leaving 6 bases unmatched. The CDR3 has 15 amino acids. In DNA form, the CDR3 reads TGTGCCAGCAGCCGGACTAGCGGGAGGCCGGGTGAGCAGTTCTTC. Protein: CASSRTSGRPGEQFF.

The J gene is TRBJ2-7, the V gene TRBV20-1; D remains unclear. CDR1 is DFQATT and CDR2 is SNEGSKA in the germline V gene (reference sequence). This CDR3 has 12 amino acids. Trimming shortened V by 3 bases and J by 5 bases, and 11 bases separated the two germline ends. CDR3 loop: CSASEISHEQYF. CDR3 bases: TGCAGTGCTAGTGAGATAAGCCACGAGCAGTACTTC.

V usage is TRBV19 and J usage is TRBJ1-3; D not certain. Germline values: CDR1 LNHDA, CDR2 SQIVND (reference sequence). Trimming stripped 7 bases from V and 5 bases from J, with 9 bases between. The CDR3 sequence is 12 residues long. The CDR3 here is CASTPGRNTIYF. The CDR3 DNA reads as TGTGCCAGTACCCCAGGCAGAAACACCATATATTTT.

A note on this clone: Other DNA sequences in the sample encode the same CDR3. The rearrangement uses TRBV4-1 and TRBJ1-5, with D tentatively TRBD1 (6 bases). Germline V CDR1 and CDR2: MGHRA, YSYEKL. With 0 bases removed from V and 4 bases from J, the gap between germline ends came to 13 bases. The CDR3 is 16 residues long. The CDR3 loop reads CASSQELGQGNQPQHF. The CDR3 DNA reads as TGCGCCAGCAGCCAAGAACTGGGGCAGGGGAATCAGCCCCAGCATTTT.

This chain uses TRBV2 with TRBJ2-5; D perhaps matches TRBD1 (5 bases). The germline V and J ends were trimmed by 7 bases and 2 bases, with 11 bases remaining between them. Per germline, CDR1 SNHLY and CDR2 FYNNEI. The CDR3 is 13 amino acids. CDR3 loop: CASNRLNQETQYF. DNA for the CDR3: TGTGCCAGCAACAGGCTTAATCAAGAGACCCAGTACTTC.

The sample holds one count of this clone. The rearrangement uses TRBV7-9 and TRBJ2-7; D may be TRBD2 (8 bases). The CDR3 runs to 14 residues. The germline V and J ends were trimmed by 5 bases and 4 bases, with 15 bases remaining between them. From germline, CDR1 is SEHNR and CDR2 FQNEAQ (reference sequence). Here the CDR3 DNA reads TGTGCCAGCAGCCCGGGAGGGGGCGATTACGAGCAGTACTTC. Translation: CASSPGGGDYEQYF.

This rearrangement joins TRBV19 to TRBJ1-5, with 9 bases fitting TRBD1. CDR1 LNHDA and CDR2 SQIVND come from the germline V gene (reference sequence). V lost 8 bases, J lost 4 bases, and 3 bases stayed unmatched. The CDR3 has 13 residues. The CDR3 DNA reads as TGTGCCAGTGCCGGGACAGGGAATCAGCCCCAGCATTTT. Protein sequence: CASAGTGNQPQHF.